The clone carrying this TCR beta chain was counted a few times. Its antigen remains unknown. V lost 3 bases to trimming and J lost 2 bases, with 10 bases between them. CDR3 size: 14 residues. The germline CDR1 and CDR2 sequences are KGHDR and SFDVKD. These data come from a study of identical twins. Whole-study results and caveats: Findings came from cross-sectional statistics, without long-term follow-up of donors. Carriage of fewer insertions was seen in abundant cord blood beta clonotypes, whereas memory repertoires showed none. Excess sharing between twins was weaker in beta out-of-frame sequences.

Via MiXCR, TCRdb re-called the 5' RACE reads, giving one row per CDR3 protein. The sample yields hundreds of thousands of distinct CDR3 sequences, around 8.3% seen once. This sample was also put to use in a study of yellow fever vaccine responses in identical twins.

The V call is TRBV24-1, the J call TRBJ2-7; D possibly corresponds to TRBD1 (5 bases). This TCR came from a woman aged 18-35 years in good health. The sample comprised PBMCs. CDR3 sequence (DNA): TGTGCCACCAGTGATAACAGGCACGCCTACGAGCAGTACTTC. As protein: CATSDNRHAYEQYF.